The 6 T cell receptor beta chains below were found in one sample sequenced in a study of T cell repertoires in cytomegalovirus infection. TCRdb re-called the reads through MiXCR, storing one row per CDR3 protein. The sample contains about 900,000 distinct CDR3 sequences, around 32% of which appear only once. Their specific antigens are unknown. The sample was cultured CD8+ T cells from PBMCs, taken from culture after CMV antigen stimulation. The origin of the receptors is a human donor in good health (CMV status not recorded). Some clones in this sample may be carry-over from other donors' samples.

This clonotype showed up just a few times. The chain recombines TRBV5-5 with TRBJ2-3, with 10 bases fitting TRBD2. Germline CDR1 SGHKS, CDR2 YYEKEE (reference sequence). J was trimmed by 2 bases and V by 0 bases; bases with no gene match: 6. The CDR3 spans 17 residues. The DNA for the CDR3 is TGTGCCAGCAGCTTGGAGCCTAGCGGGGGTCCCACAGATACGCAGTATTTT. Protein product: CASSLEPSGGPTDTQYF.

The CDR3 sequence: CASEETSGTPGDNEQFF. CDR3 nucleotides: TGTGCTAGTGAGGAGACTAGCGGGACCCCAGGGGACAATGAGCAGTTCTTC. The chain recombines TRBV12-5 with TRBJ2-1; 11 positions agree with TRBD2. In germline, CDR1 is LGHNT, CDR2 FRNRAP. This CDR3 is built from 17 residues. The V gene end was trimmed by 7 bases and the J gene end by 5 bases; junction bases not matched to a gene: 13. Full variable domain (outside the CDR3, taken from reference TRBV12-5 and TRBJ2-1): DARVTQTPRHKVTEMGQEVTMRCQPILGHNTVFWYRQTMMQGLELLAYFRNRAPLDDSGMPKDRFSAEMPDATLATLKIQPSEPRDSAVYFCASEETSGTPGDNEQFFGPGTRLTVL.

A few counts support this clonotype. V gene TRBV7-2 combines with J gene TRBJ2-7; no firm D call. The CDR3 covers 13 residues. Germline V gene data show CDR1 as SGHTA and CDR2 as FQGNSA. Trimming pared 5 bases from V and 5 bases from J, leaving 13 bases between. Here the CDR3 reads CASSVLRRHEQYF. In DNA form, the CDR3 reads TGTGCCAGCAGCGTCCTGAGGCGGCACGAGCAGTACTTC.

This clonotype was observed a handful of times. V and J are TRBV6-5 and TRBJ2-1; D is uncertain. Trimming took off 2 bases at V and 8 bases at J, with 10 bases between the two ends. The CDR3 sequence is 13 residues long. Germline values: CDR1 MNHEY, CDR2 SVGAGI. The CDR3 reads CASSYGVGYEQFF. DNA of the CDR3: TGTGCCAGCAGTTACGGAGTGGGGTATGAGCAGTTCTTC.

As to this clonotype: This is likely a read error, given that the CDR3 carries no conserved phenylalanine or tryptophan at its end. The chain recombines TRBV12-3 or TRBV12-4 with TRBJ1-1; TRBD1 matches 7 bases. There are 18 residues in the CDR3. The V gene end was trimmed by 3 bases and the J gene end by 4 bases; junction bases not matched to a gene: 17. The CDR3, as DNA: TGTGCCAGCAGTTTTTTGGCCCCTCCGACAGGGAGTGGCACTGAAGCTTTCGTT. It yields the protein CASSFLAPPTGSGTEAFV.

V and J are TRBV4-2 and TRBJ2-1; the D is unclear. Germline CDR1 reads LGHNA; CDR2 reads YNFKEQ. The CDR3 covers 16 residues. Trimming cost V 3 bases and J 0 bases, with 12 bases left between them. The CDR3 nucleotides read TGTGCCAGCAGCCACCGGGCGGCGAGCTCCTACAATGAGCAGTTCTTC. Translating it yields CASSHRAASSYNEQFF.